The 3 T cell receptor beta chains listed next were all sequenced from one sample in a study of cytomegalovirus exposure and HLA in healthy donors. PCR primers comprised 60 Vbeta and 13 Jbeta primers. Method: immunoSEQ multiplex PCR; TCRdb's copy keeps in-frame clones and lacks some. The sample includes about 120,000 clones, 74% of them seen just once. The sequencing sample was made of PBMCs. These receptors were taken from a human donor in good health.

The V and J genes are TRBV12-5 and TRBJ2-3; possible D gene TRBD1, 6 bases. Trimming shortened V by 4 bases and J by 6 bases, and 17 bases separated the two germline ends. Germline loops: CDR1 LGHNT, CDR2 FRNRAP. The CDR3 contains 15 residues. The CDR3 protein is CASGSQTGSGDTQYF. The CDR3, as DNA: TGTGCTAGTGGTTCCCAGACAGGCTCGGGGGATACGCAGTATTTT.

The chain is built from TRBV15 and TRBJ2-2; TRBD2 aligns across 8 bases. The CDR3 extends over 16 amino acids. The germline V gene has CDR1 LNHNV and CDR2 YYDKDF (reference sequence). The V and J ends lost 3 bases and 2 bases, in that order; junction bases with no gene match: 5. As DNA, the CDR3 is TGTGCCACCAGCAGGGGCCGGGGGGGCAACACCGGGGAGCTGTTTTTT. It translates to CATSRGRGGNTGELFF.

The rearrangement uses TRBV10-2 and TRBJ2-7; D perhaps matches TRBD1 (6 bases). The germline V and J ends were trimmed by 6 bases and 4 bases, with 16 bases remaining between them. This CDR3 is 14 amino acids long. Germline V gene data show CDR1 as WSHSY and CDR2 as SAAADI. This chain's CDR3 is CASRNRAGEYEQYF. DNA for the CDR3: TGCGCCAGCAGGAACAGGGCCGGTGAATACGAGCAGTACTTC.